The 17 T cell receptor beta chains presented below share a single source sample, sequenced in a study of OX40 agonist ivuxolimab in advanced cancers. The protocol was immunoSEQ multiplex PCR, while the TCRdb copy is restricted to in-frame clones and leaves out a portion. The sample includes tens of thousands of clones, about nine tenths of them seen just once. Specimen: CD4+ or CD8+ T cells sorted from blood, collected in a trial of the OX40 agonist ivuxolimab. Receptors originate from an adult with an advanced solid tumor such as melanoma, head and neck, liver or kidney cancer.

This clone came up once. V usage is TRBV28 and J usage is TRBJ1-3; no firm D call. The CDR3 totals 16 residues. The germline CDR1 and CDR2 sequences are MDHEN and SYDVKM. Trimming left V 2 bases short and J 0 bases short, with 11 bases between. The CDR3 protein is CASSLNAIFSGNTIYF. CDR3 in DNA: TGTGCCAGCAGTTTAAATGCGATTTTCTCTGGAAACACCATATATTTT.

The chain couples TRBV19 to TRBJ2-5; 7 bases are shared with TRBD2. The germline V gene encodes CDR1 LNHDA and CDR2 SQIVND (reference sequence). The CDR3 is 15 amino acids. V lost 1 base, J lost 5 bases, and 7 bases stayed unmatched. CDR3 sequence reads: CASSIASTSLETQYF. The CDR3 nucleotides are TGTGCCAGTAGTATAGCTTCGACTAGCCTGGAGACCCAGTACTTC. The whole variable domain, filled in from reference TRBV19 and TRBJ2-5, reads DGGITQSPKYLFRKEGQNVTLSCEQNLNHDAMYWYRQDPGQGLRLIYYSQIVNDFQKGDIAEGYSVSREKKESFPLTVTSAQKNPTAFYLCASSIASTSLETQYFGPGTRLLVL.

The CDR3: CASSSQGGSGNTIYF. As DNA, the CDR3 is TGTGCCAGCAGCTCACAGGGAGGCTCTGGAAACACCATATATTTT. This chain uses TRBV6-1 with TRBJ1-3; possibly TRBD1 for D (6 bases). This CDR3 has 15 residues. CDR1 MNHNS and CDR2 SASEGT come from the germline V gene. The germline V and J ends were trimmed by 6 bases and 0 bases, with 12 bases remaining between them.

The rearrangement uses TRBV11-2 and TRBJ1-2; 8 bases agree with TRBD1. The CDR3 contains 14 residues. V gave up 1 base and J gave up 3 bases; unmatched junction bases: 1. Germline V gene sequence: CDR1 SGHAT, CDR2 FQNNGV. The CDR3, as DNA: TGTGCCAGCAGCTTAGCAGGGGGCGACTATGGCTACACCTTC. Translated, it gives CASSLAGGDYGYTF.

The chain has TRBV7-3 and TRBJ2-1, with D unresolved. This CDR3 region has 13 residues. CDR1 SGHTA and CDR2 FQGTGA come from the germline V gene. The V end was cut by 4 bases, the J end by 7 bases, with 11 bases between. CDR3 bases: TGTGCCAGCAGCTCTTCAATTGGGAATGAGCAGTTCTTC. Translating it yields CASSSSIGNEQFF.

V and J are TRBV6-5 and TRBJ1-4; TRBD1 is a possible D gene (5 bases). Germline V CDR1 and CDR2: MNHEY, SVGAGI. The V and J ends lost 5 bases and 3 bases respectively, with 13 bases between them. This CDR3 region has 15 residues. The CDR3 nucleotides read TGTGCCAGCAGTACCGGGGGGTTGGCTAATGAAAAACTGTTTTTT. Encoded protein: CASSTGGLANEKLFF.

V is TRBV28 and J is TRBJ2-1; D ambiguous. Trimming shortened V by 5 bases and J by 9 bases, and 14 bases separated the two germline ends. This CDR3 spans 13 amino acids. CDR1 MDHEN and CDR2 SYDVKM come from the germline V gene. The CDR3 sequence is CASSLSSVGEQFF. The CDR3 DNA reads TGTGCCAGCAGTCTCTCAAGTGTGGGTGAGCAGTTCTTC.

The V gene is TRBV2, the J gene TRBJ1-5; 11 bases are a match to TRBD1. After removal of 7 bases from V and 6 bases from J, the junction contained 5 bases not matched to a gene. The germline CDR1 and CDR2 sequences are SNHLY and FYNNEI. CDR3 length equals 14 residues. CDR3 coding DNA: TGTGCCAGCAACCGGGACAGGGGGGGTCAGCCCCAGCATTTT. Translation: CASNRDRGGQPQHF.

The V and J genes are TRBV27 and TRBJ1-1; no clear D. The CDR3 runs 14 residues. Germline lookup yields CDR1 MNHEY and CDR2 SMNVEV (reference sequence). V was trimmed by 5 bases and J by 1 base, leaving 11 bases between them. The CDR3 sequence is CASSKRESNTEAFF. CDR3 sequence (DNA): TGTGCCAGCAGTAAGAGAGAATCGAACACTGAAGCTTTCTTT.

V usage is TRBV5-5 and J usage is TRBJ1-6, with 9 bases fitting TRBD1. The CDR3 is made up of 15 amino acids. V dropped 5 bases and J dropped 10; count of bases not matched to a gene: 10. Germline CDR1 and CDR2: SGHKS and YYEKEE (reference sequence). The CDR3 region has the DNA TGTGCCAGCAGTTCTACAGGGGGCGCGAGGTCACCCCTCCACTTT. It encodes CASSSTGGARSPLHF.

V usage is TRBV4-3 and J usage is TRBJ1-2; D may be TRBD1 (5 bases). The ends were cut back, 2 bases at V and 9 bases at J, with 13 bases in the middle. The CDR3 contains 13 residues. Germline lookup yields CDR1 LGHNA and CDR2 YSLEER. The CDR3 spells CASSQNPADSYTF. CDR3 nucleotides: TGCGCCAGCAGCCAAAATCCGGCGGACAGCTACACCTTC.

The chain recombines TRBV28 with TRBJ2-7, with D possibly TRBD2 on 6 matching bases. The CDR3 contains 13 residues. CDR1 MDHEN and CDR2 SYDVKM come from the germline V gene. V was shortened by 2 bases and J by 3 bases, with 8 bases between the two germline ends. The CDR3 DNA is TGTGCCAGCAGTTTAGGGGGGAACTACGAGCAGTACTTC. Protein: CASSLGGNYEQYF.

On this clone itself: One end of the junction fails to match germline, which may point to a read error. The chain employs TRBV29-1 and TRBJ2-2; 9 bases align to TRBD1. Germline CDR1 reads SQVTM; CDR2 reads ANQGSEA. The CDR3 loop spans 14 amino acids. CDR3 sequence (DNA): TGCAGCGTTCCTCCAGGACAGGGGTGCCGGGGAGCTGTTTTT. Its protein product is CSVPPGQGCRGAVF.

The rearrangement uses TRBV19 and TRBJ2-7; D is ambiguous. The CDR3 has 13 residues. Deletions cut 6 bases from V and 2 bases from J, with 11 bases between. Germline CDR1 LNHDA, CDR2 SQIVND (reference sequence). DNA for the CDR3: TGTGCCAGTAGGGCCCCACCTGCCTACGAGCAGTACTTC. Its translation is CASRAPPAYEQYF.

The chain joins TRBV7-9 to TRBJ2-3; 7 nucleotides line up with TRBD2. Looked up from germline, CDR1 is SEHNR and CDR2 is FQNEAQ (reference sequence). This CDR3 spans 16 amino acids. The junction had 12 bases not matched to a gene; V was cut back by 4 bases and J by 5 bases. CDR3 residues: CASSSGLAGVVDTQYF. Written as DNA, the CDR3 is TGTGCCAGCAGCTCGGGGCTGGCGGGAGTCGTAGATACGCAGTATTTT.

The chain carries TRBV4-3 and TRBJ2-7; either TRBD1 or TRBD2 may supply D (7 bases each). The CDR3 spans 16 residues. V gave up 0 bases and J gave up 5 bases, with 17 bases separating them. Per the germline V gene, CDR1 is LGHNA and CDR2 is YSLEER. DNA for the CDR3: TGCGCCAGCAGCCAAGATCTGGGAGGGGGCAGCGACGAGCAGTACTTC. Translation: CASSQDLGGGSDEQYF.

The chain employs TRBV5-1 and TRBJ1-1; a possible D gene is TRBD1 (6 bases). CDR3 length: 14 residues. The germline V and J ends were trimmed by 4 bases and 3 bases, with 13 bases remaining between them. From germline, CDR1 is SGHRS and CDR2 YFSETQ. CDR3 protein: CASSRDTGDTEAFF. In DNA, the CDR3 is TGCGCCAGCAGCCGGGACACTGGGGACACTGAAGCTTTCTTT.